This T cell receptor (beta chain) came from a study of cytomegalovirus exposure and HLA in healthy donors. Study context: Earlier, almost 120 million unique TCR beta sequences were recovered from roughly 180 million T cells by an analysis. Caucasian-associated ancestry cluster membership applied to about 80% of under 450 genotyped donors.

V was clipped by 3 bases and J by 0 bases, with 15 bases between them. CDR1 LNHNV and CDR2 YYDKDF come from the germline V gene (reference sequence). CDR3 length: 16 residues. 60 Vbeta and 13 Jbeta primers were used in PCR. Only in-frame clones appear in the TCRdb table, and some are missing; sequencing was by immunoSEQ multiplex PCR. Reported are roughly 71,000 clones; the ten largest clones contain over 4%. Whole-study results and caveats: Reports showed the classifier diagnosing cytomegalovirus status with high specificity and sensitivity.

On this clone itself: What it binds is unknown.

The rearrangement uses TRBV15 and TRBJ2-7; TRBD2 is a possible D gene (5 bases). The sequence was obtained from a woman in her thirties or forties in good health and CMV-seropositive. The sequencing input was PBMCs. CDR3 in DNA: TGTGCCACCAGCAGTTTGCTTAGCGCTAGCTCCTACGAGCAGTACTTC. The encoded protein is CATSSLLSASSYEQYF.